The rows below give T cell receptor beta chains drawn from one sample of a study of long-term antiretroviral therapy in people with HIV. Only in-frame clones appear in the TCRdb table, and some are missing; sequencing was by immunoSEQ multiplex PCR. In the table there are 29,000 or so clones, approximately 94% of which are singletons. The source was unsorted PBMCs, collected approximately 7.4 years after starting antiretroviral therapy. Every receptor here comes from a man aged 50 to 59 with HIV. Each CDR3 is given with its conserved first and last residue. Size is omitted from some rows. Given values are once, few, many or a class for expanded clones.

clone_size	v_call	j_call	cdr3_aa
.	TRBV28	TRBJ1-5	CASSTEDQPQHF
.	TRBV27	TRBJ2-2	CASSLSLPGELFF
.	TRBV7-2	TRBJ2-1	CASSPDRGHEQFF
.	TRBV7-2	TRBJ2-2	CASSPRQGRAGELFF
.	TRBV27	TRBJ2-1	CASSLGTSGYNEQFF
once	TRBV25-1	TRBJ1-1	CASSVGNTEAFF
.	TRBV19	TRBJ2-1	CASTTSRTGSYNEQFF
.	TRBV11-2	TRBJ2-1	CASSLGRGQGPYNEQFF
.	TRBV28	TRBJ2-5	CASSLFQGAQETQYF
.	TRBV27	TRBJ2-2	CASRPPAGELFF
.	TRBV11-2	TRBJ1-2	CASSLNRGFDGYTF
.	TRBV5-1	TRBJ2-2	CASSLETSSGTGELFF
.	TRBV6-1	TRBJ1-1	CAIRQGEGNTEAFF
.	TRBV19	TRBJ1-2	CASSIDGQGKNYGYTF
.	TRBV29-1	TRBJ2-7	CSVSRGQGTSEQYF
.	TRBV10-3	TRBJ1-5	CAISTVNSNQPQHF
.	TRBV5-6	TRBJ1-1	CASSLVLGGNTEAFF
.	TRBV20-1	TRBJ2-3	CSANGADTQYF
.	TRBV7-2	TRBJ2-7	CASSFSVGPQYEQYF
.	TRBV6-5	TRBJ1-4	CASRVGVQDEKLFF
.	TRBV6-1	TRBJ1-2	CASSVHRGANYGYTF
.	TRBV15	TRBJ2-6	CATGALSDGANVLTF
.	TRBV28	TRBJ2-5	CASSLEGGDETQYF
.	TRBV7-2	TRBJ2-1	CASSIQGTSGGNNEQFF
once	TRBV5-6	TRBJ2-1	CASSRGQGGSYNEQFF
.	TRBV30	TRBJ1-1	CAWSSFTGLKTEAFF